This TCR beta chain was documented in a study of blood T cells in healthy people across ages. V was pared by 6 bases and J by 2 bases, with 17 bases between. Germline V gene sequence: CDR1 SEHNR, CDR2 FQNEAQ (reference sequence). This CDR3 contains 16 residues. Healthy individuals of Caucasian origin from Russia, aged about 6 to 90, served as donors. Investigators took approximately 9.4 milliliters of peripheral blood from every donor. At least 6 million PBMCs were isolated per sample. This clonotype appeared many times. Its antigen is still unknown. General observations from the study: Observed TCR beta diversity per million T cells went down as age went up. This fall followed a roughly linear course with age.

Primed by a sample-barcoded 5' primer and a J-beta primer mix, a second PCR proceeded for roughly 6 to 12 cycles. TCRdb passed the 5' RACE reads through MiXCR, listing each CDR3 protein once. The data show fewer than 800,000 distinct CDR3 sequences, 45% to 50% seen once. Sequencing was performed on blood. The sequence came from a woman aged 60 to 75 in good health. J is TRBJ2-1 and V is TRBV7-9; unclear D gene. CDR3 in DNA: TGTGCCAGCAGTTCCCTGGTGCGTGGGGCCTACAATGAGCAGTTCTTC. This translates into CASSSLVRGAYNEQFF.